This T cell receptor (beta chain) was observed in a study of blood T cell repertoires in COVID-19. The method was immunoSEQ multiplex PCR; TCRdb's version includes in-frame clones alone and lacks a portion of them. The sample contains roughly 160,000 clones, roughly 86% of which appear only once. This clonotype was obtained from a woman aged 60-75 years who had recovered from COVID-19. The sample comprised peripheral blood.

For the CDR3, the DNA is TGTGCCACCAGCAGAGCAGGGGCAGGTGCAACTAATGAAAAACTGTTTTTT. The encoded protein is CATSRAGAGATNEKLFF. This chain links TRBV15 with TRBJ1-4; D possibly corresponds to TRBD1 (6 bases). This CDR3 is built from 17 residues. Germline V lookup: CDR1 LNHNV, CDR2 YYDKDF (reference sequence). V lost 1 base and J 0 bases, leaving 12 bases between the germline ends.